This T cell receptor beta chain is from a study of control samples from healthy donors and cancer patients. CDR3 size: 18 residues. V lost 5 bases and J lost 2; bases outside the gene matches: 13. Looked up from germline, CDR1 is PRHDT and CDR2 is FYEKMQ (reference sequence). The repertoire was sequenced with immunoSEQ multiplex PCR; TCRdb's copy has only in-frame clones and lacks some. The repertoire has 350,000 to 450,000 clones, over 75% of them found once; the top ten carry approximately 6.3%. The material sequenced was PBMCs. The rearrangement links TRBV13 to TRBJ2-4; 9 bases line up with TRBD2. This receptor was taken from a man aged 40-55 years with head and neck cancer. The CDR3 region is CASSLAGGTAGTKNIQYF. CDR3 in DNA: TGTGCCAGCAGCCTCGCGGGGGGGACAGCGGGCACCAAAAACATTCAGTACTTC.